The 5 T cell receptor beta chains presented below share a single source sample, sequenced in a study of blood T cell repertoires in COVID-19. Assay used: immunoSEQ multiplex PCR; TCRdb lists only in-frame clones, some missing. The data contain roughly 400,000 clones, around 87% of them singletons. Sequencing input: peripheral blood. These receptors were obtained from an older woman with COVID-19, enrolled during active disease.

The chain recombines TRBV16 with TRBJ1-4, with D hard to call. Germline-derived CDR1 and CDR2 are KGHSY and FQNENV. Deletions cut 1 base from V and 7 bases from J, with 10 bases between. There are 14 residues in the CDR3. CDR3 nucleotide sequence: TGTGCCAGCAGCCAATGGTTGCGGGGTGAAAAACTGTTTTTT. Protein: CASSQWLRGEKLFF.

The chain carries TRBV5-4 and TRBJ1-1, with 8 bases lining up with TRBD1. This CDR3 region has 15 residues. The J segment lost 0 bases and the V segment lost 6 bases, leaving 7 bases of the junction unmatched. CDR1 and CDR2 from the germline V gene are SGHNT and YYREEE (reference sequence). CDR3 amino acids: CASIRTGTLNTEAFF. The CDR3 nucleotides are TGTGCCAGCATCCGGACAGGGACGTTGAACACTGAAGCTTTCTTT.

The chain employs TRBV7-9 and TRBJ2-7; 8 positions match TRBD1. From germline, CDR1 is SEHNR and CDR2 FQNEAQ (reference sequence). After removal of 4 bases from V and 5 bases from J, the junction contained 13 bases not matched to a gene. The CDR3 is made up of 16 amino acids. The DNA for the CDR3 is TGTGCCAGCAGCTCCATCCTTGGACAGGGATCGGACGAGCAGTACTTC. This codes for CASSSILGQGSDEQYF.

This chain connects TRBV5-4 to TRBJ1-1, with a tentative D call TRBD1 (5 bases). Germline lookup yields CDR1 SGHNT and CDR2 YYREEE (reference sequence). The CDR3 sequence is 16 residues long. Trimming shortened V by 3 bases and J by 1 base, and 16 bases separated the two germline ends. The CDR3 region has the DNA TGTGCCAGCAGCTCGGAGTTGGGACTCAGGAACACTGAAGCTTTCTTT. This gives the protein CASSSELGLRNTEAFF.

The rearrangement joins TRBV2 to TRBJ1-2; D ambiguous. CDR3 length: 14 amino acids. Trimming removed 1 base from V and 5 bases from J, with 11 bases in between. CDR1 and CDR2 from the germline V gene are SNHLY and FYNNEI. As DNA, the CDR3 is TGTGCCAGCAGTGAAGACAGTGCCGCTTATGGCTACACCTTC. The encoded protein is CASSEDSAAYGYTF.